The clone carrying this T cell receptor (beta chain) was observed at least ten times. The data derive from a study of T cells in Graves' hyperthyroidism and ophthalmopathy. There were TCR beta CDR3 regions amplified from RNA transcripts. An initial round of RT-PCR targeting the TCR CDR3 relied on the HTBI primer set. In TCRdb, the multiplex PCR reads were re-called with MiXCR into one record per CDR3 protein. The sample contains hundreds of thousands of distinct CDR3 sequences, approximately 15% of which appear only once. This CDR3 is 17 amino acids long. Germline CDR1 MDHEN, CDR2 SYDVKM. Unmatched junction bases numbered 11, after V lost 4 bases and J lost 2 bases.

The sequence came from a woman in her sixties or seventies with Graves' ophthalmopathy. Sequenced input: blood. The chain joins TRBV28 to TRBJ2-5, with 9 nucleotides matching TRBD1. CDR3 in amino acids: CASSSLLGQGRQETQYF. The CDR3 coding sequence is TGTGCCAGCAGTTCATTACTCGGACAGGGGAGGCAAGAGACCCAGTACTTC. The full variable domain, with the rest looked up from reference TRBV28 and TRBJ2-5, is DVKVTQSSRYLVKRTGEKVFLECVQDMDHENMFWYRQDPGLGLRLIYFSYDVKMKEKGDIPEGYSVSREKKERFSLILESASTNQTSMYLCASSSLLGQGRQETQYFGPGTRLLVL.